This T cell receptor beta chain was documented in a study of blood T cell repertoires in COVID-19. Study overall: The study drew acute and convalescent COVID-19 samples from the United States, Italy and Spain. Sample material is recorded as cDNA or gDNA derived from T cells, B-cell-depleted T cells, or PBMCs.

Germline V gene data show CDR1 as SGHDT and CDR2 as YYEEEE. With V trimmed by 8 bases and J by 2 bases, 16 bases remained unmatched. The CDR3 covers 17 residues. The authors' processing: Reference gene primers were amplified, and this amplification served to estimate nucleated cell counts. Assay: immunoSEQ multiplex PCR; the TCRdb copy retains only in-frame clones and omits some. V, J and clone size reflect that table, while D and trimming were determined from the DNA. The repertoire holds over 150,000 clones, with roughly 87% as singletons. This chain joins TRBV5-6 and TRBJ2-5; 9 bases fit TRBD2. The receptor was isolated from a woman aged 55-69 years who had recovered from COVID-19. Sequenced: peripheral blood. Written as DNA, the CDR3 is TGTGCCAGTAGTAGCGGGGGAGCTAACTCTCTACAAGAGACCCAGTACTTC. It encodes CASSSGGANSLQETQYF.